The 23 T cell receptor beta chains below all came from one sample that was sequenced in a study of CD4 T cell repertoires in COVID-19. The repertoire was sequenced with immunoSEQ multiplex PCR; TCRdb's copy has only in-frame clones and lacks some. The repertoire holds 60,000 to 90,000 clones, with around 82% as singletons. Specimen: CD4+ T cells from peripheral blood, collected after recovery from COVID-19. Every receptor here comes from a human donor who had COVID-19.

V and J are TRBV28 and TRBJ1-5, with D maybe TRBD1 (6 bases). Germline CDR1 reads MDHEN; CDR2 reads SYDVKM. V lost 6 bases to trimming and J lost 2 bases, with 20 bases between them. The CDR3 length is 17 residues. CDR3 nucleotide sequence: TGTGCCAGCAGCTCCACAGGGTCGGAGCACGGCAATCAGCCCCAGCATTTT. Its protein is CASSSTGSEHGNQPQHF. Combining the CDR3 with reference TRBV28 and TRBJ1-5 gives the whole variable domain DVKVTQSSRYLVKRTGEKVFLECVQDMDHENMFWYRQDPGLGLRLIYFSYDVKMKEKGDIPEGYSVSREKKERFSLILESASTNQTSMYLCASSSTGSEHGNQPQHFGDGTRLSIL.

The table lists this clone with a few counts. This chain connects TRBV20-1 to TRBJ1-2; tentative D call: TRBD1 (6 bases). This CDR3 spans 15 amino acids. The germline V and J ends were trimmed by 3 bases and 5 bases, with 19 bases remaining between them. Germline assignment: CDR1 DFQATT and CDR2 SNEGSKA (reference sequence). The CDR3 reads CSASRRGVLGYGYTF. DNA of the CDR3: TGCAGTGCTAGTAGGAGGGGGGTCTTAGGGTATGGCTACACCTTC.

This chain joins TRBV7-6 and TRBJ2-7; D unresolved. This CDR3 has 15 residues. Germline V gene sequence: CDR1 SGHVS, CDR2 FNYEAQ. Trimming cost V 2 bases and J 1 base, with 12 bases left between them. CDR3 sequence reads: CASSLNRLGSYEQYF. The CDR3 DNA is TGTGCCAGCAGCTTAAACCGGTTGGGGTCCTACGAGCAGTACTTC.

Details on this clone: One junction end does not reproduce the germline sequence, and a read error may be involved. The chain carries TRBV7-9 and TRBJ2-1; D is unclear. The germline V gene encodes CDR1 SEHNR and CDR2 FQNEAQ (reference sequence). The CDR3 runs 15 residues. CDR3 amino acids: CVSSLRLEVMNEQFF. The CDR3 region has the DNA TGTGTCAGCAGCTTAAGGCTAGAGGTGATGAATGAGCAGTTCTTC. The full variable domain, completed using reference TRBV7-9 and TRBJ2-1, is DTGVSQNPRHKITKRGQNVTFRCDPISEHNRLYWYRQTLGQGPEFLTYFQNEAQLEKSRLLSDRFSAERPKGSFSTLEIQRTEQGDSAMYLCVSSLRLEVMNEQFFGPGTRLTVL.

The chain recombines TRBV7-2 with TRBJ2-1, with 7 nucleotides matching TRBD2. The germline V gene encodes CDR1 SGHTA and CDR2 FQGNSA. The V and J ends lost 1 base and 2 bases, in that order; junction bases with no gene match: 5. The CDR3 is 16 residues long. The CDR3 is CASSLEGRGTYNEQFF. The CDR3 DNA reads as TGTGCCAGCAGCTTAGAGGGGAGGGGAACCTACAATGAGCAGTTCTTC.

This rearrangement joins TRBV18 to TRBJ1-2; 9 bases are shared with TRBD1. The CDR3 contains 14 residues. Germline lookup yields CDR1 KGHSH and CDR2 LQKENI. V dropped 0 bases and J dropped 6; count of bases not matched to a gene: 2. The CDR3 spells CASSPPTGGHGYTF. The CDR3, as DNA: TGTGCCAGCTCACCACCGACAGGGGGTCATGGCTACACCTTC.

The CDR3 region is CASSHIEKTQYF. The CDR3, as DNA: TGTGCCAGCAGCCATATCGAAAAGACCCAGTACTTC. The chain joins TRBV14 to TRBJ2-5; D is uncertain. Per germline, CDR1 SGHDN and CDR2 FVKESK. This CDR3 is built from 12 residues. The V gene lost 3 bases and the J gene lost 6 bases, with 8 bases spanning the gap.

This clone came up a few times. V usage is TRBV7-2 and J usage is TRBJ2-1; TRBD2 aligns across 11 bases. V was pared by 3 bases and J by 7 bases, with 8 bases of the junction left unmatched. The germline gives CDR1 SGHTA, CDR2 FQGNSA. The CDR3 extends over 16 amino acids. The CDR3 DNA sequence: TGTGCCAGCAGCTTCCCAATAGCGGGAGGGCATAATGAGCAGTTCTTC. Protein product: CASSFPIAGGHNEQFF. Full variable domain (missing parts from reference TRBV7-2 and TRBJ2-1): GAGVSQSPSNKVTEKGKDVELRCDPISGHTALYWYRQSLGQGLEFLIYFQGNSAPDKSGLPSDRFSAERTGGSVSTLTIQRTQQEDSAVYLCASSFPIAGGHNEQFFGPGTRLTVL.

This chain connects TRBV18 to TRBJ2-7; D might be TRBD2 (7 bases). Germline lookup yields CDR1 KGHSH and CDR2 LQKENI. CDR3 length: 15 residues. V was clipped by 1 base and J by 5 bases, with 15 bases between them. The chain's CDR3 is CASSPQGEGQHEQYF. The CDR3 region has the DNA TGTGCCAGCTCACCACAGGGGGAGGGCCAACACGAGCAGTACTTC.

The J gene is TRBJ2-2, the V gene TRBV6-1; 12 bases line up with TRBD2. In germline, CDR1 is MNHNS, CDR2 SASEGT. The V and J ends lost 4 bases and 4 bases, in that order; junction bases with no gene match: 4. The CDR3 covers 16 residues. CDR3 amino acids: CASSGPSGRGTGELFF. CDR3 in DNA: TGTGCCAGCAGTGGTCCTAGCGGGAGGGGCACCGGGGAGCTGTTTTTT.

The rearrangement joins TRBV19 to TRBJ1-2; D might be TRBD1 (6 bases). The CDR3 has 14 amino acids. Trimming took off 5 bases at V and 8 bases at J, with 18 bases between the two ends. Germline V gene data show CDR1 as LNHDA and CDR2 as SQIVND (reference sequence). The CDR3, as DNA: TGTGCCAGTAGTCCGAACCGGGACACTAGCGGCTACACCTTC. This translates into CASSPNRDTSGYTF.

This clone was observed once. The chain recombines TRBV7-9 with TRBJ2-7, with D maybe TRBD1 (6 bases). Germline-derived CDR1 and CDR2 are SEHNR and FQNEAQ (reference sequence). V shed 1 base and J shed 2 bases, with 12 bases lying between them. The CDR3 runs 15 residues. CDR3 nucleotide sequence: TGTGCCAGCAGCTTAGAGGCAGGGACAACCTACGAGCAGTACTTC. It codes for CASSLEAGTTYEQYF.

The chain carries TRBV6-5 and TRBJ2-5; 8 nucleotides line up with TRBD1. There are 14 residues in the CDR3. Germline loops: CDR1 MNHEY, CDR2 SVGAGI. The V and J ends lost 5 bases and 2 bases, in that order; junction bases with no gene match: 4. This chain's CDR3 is CASSPGGGQETQYF. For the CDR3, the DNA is TGTGCCAGCAGTCCAGGGGGCGGTCAAGAGACCCAGTACTTC.

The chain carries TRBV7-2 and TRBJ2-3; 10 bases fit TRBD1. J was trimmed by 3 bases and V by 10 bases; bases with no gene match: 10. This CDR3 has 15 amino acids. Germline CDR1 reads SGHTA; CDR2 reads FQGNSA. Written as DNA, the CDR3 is TGTGCCATCAAGACCGGGACAGGGGTGACAGATACGCAGTATTTT. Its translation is CAIKTGTGVTDTQYF.

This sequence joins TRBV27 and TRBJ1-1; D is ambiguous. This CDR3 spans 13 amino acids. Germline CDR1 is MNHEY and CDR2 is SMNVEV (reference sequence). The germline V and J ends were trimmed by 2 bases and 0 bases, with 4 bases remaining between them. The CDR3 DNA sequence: TGTGCCAGCAGTTTACAGTTGAACACTGAAGCTTTCTTT. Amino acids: CASSLQLNTEAFF.

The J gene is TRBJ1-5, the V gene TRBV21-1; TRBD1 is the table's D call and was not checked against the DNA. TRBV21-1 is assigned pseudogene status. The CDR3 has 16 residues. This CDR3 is CASRPDGYISNQPQHF. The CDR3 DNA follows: TGTGCCAGCAGACCAGATGGTTACATAAGCAATCAGCCCCAGCATTTT.

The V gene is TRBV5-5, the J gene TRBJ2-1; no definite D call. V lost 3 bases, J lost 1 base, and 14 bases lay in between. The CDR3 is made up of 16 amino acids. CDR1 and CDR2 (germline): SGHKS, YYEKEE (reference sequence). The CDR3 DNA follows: TGTGCCAGCAGCTCAGGTTCCCCTGCGTCCTACAATGAGCAGTTCTTC. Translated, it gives CASSSGSPASYNEQFF.

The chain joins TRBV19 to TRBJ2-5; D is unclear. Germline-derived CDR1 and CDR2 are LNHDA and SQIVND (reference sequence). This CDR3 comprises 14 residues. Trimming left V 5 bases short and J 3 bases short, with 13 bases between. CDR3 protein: CASSVTRTEETQYF. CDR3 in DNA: TGTGCCAGTAGTGTGACCAGGACGGAAGAGACCCAGTACTTC.

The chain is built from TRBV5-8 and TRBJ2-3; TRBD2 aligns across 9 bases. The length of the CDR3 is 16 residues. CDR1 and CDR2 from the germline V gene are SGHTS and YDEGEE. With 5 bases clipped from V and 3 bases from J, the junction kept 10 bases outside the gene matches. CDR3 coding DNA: TGTGCCAGCAGTCAAACCGGACTAGCGCTGACAGATACGCAGTATTTT. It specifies CASSQTGLALTDTQYF.

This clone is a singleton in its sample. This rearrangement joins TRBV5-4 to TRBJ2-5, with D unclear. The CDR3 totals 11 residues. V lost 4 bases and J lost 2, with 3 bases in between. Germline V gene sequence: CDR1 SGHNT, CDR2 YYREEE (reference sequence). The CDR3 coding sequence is TGTGCCAGCAGCAAACAAGAGACCCAGTACTTC. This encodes CASSKQETQYF.

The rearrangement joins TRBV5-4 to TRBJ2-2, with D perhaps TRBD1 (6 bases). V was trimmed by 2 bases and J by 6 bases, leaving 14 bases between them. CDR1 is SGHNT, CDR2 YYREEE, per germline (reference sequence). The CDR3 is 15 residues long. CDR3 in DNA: TGTGCCAGCAGCTTACAGGGATCATTCGCCGGGGAGCTGTTTTTT. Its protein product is CASSLQGSFAGELFF.

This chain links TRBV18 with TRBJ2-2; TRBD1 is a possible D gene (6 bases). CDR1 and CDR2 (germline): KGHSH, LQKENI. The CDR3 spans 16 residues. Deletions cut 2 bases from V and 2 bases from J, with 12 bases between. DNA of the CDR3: TGTGCCAGCTCACCATTCAAGGACAGAAACACCGGGGAGCTGTTTTTT. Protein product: CASSPFKDRNTGELFF.

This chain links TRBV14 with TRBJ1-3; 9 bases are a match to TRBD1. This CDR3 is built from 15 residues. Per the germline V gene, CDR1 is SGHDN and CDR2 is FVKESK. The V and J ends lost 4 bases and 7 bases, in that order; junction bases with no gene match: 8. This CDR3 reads CASSLPTGGLNTIYF. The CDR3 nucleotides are TGTGCCAGCAGCCTCCCCACAGGGGGCCTCAACACCATATATTTT.